These 17 T cell receptor beta chains came from one sample sequenced in a study of high-grade serous ovarian cancer treatment subgroups. Tumor samples were taken before definitive surgery or chemotherapy. Clones were sequenced by immunoSEQ multiplex PCR, and TCRdb holds only the in-frame ones, with some missing. The sample consists of about 3,900 clones, 70% to 85% of them appearing once. What was sequenced was tumor tissue. These receptors were obtained from a human donor with high-grade serous ovarian cancer.

The V call is TRBV11-1, the J call TRBJ1-4; 11 bases agree with TRBD1. The CDR3 runs 17 residues. CDR1 is SGHAT and CDR2 is FQDESV in the germline V gene (reference sequence). V dropped 4 bases and J dropped 1; count of bases not matched to a gene: 5. The CDR3 DNA reads TGTGCCAGCAGCTCTTGGGGACAGGGGGGAACTAATGAAAAACTGTTTTTT. It specifies CASSSWGQGGTNEKLFF.

J is TRBJ1-1 and V is TRBV7-9; 9 positions match TRBD1. The CDR3 sequence is 15 residues long. V trimming: 4 bases; J trimming: 2 bases; junction bases outside the gene matches: 5. Germline CDR1 is SEHNR and CDR2 is FQNEAQ (reference sequence). Here the CDR3 reads CASSSRDRANTEAFF. In nucleotides, the CDR3 is TGTGCCAGCAGCTCACGGGACAGGGCAAACACTGAAGCTTTCTTT.

Comment on this clone: The junction differs from germline at one of its ends, possibly a read error. The chain employs TRBV11-2 and TRBJ1-3; weak D call: TRBD1 (5 bases). There are 15 residues in the CDR3. Germline V CDR1 and CDR2: SGHAT, FQNNGV. Here the CDR3 DNA reads TGTGCCGGCAGCTTCACCACAGGCTCTGGAAACACCATATATTTT. This sequence encodes CAGSFTTGSGNTIYF.

The rearrangement links TRBV7-9 to TRBJ2-1; TRBD1 aligns across 7 bases. This CDR3 spans 16 amino acids. The junction had 11 bases not matched to a gene; V was cut back by 2 bases and J by 7 bases. The germline V gene encodes CDR1 SEHNR and CDR2 FQNEAQ (reference sequence). CDR3 amino acids: CASSLRGLTGWNEQFF. Here the CDR3 DNA reads TGTGCCAGCAGCTTAAGGGGGTTGACAGGGTGGAATGAGCAGTTCTTC.

The chain links TRBV29-1 to TRBJ1-2; D unclear. Trimming shortened V by 4 bases and J by 1 base, and 7 bases separated the two germline ends. The CDR3 consists of 12 residues. Germline V gives CDR1 SQVTM, CDR2 ANQGSEA. The CDR3: CSVVPGNYGYTF. CDR3 nucleotide sequence: TGCAGCGTTGTTCCGGGTAACTATGGCTACACCTTC.

The V gene is TRBV7-9, the J gene TRBJ2-7, with unresolved D. V was cut by 2 bases and J by 0 bases, with 8 bases left in between. CDR3 length: 14 amino acids. Germline CDR1 reads SEHNR; CDR2 reads FQNEAQ (reference sequence). This chain's CDR3 is CASSLSHISYEQYF. As DNA, the CDR3 is TGTGCCAGCAGCTTATCCCACATCTCCTACGAGCAGTACTTC.

This chain links TRBV19 with TRBJ2-1, with TRBD1 matching 8 bases. Germline CDR1 is LNHDA and CDR2 is SQIVND (reference sequence). This CDR3 region has 14 residues. Losses at the gene ends were 8 bases for V and 3 bases for J; bases not matched to a gene: 6. The CDR3 protein is CASAQGAGYNEQFF. The CDR3 coding sequence is TGTGCCAGTGCTCAGGGGGCTGGCTACAATGAGCAGTTCTTC.

The chain recombines TRBV7-9 with TRBJ1-1; possible D gene TRBD1, 6 bases. There are 15 residues in the CDR3. V was pared by 3 bases and J by 0 bases, with 11 bases between. In germline, CDR1 is SEHNR, CDR2 FQNEAQ (reference sequence). The CDR3 sequence: CASSLGGAMNTEAFF. The CDR3, as DNA: TGTGCCAGCAGCTTGGGGGGCGCAATGAACACTGAAGCTTTCTTT.

The V gene is TRBV27, the J gene TRBJ2-7; TRBD2 might be the D (6 bases). V lost 3 bases and J 6 bases, leaving 15 bases between the germline ends. Germline CDR1 is MNHEY and CDR2 is SMNVEV (reference sequence). The CDR3 totals 14 residues. CDR3 DNA sequence: TGTGCCAGCAGTTTGCATCCGGGGGTCGGCGAGCAGTACTTC. It is translated as CASSLHPGVGEQYF.

This chain uses TRBV29-1 with TRBJ1-2; TRBD1 matches 7 bases. V shed 7 bases and J 6 bases; nucleotides not matched to a gene: 11. CDR3 size: 13 residues. Looked up from germline, CDR1 is SQVTM and CDR2 is ANQGSEA. The CDR3 loop reads CSAGTVRTDGYTF. Written as DNA, the CDR3 is TGCAGCGCCGGGACAGTGAGGACGGATGGCTACACCTTC.

This clone showed up just a few times. This chain links TRBV27 with TRBJ2-7; 8 nucleotides line up with TRBD1. After removal of 4 bases from V and 5 bases from J, the junction contained 7 bases not matched to a gene. This CDR3 comprises 14 residues. Germline CDR1 MNHEY, CDR2 SMNVEV (reference sequence). The CDR3 reads CASSSNRQGNEQYF. DNA of the CDR3: TGTGCCAGCAGTTCAAACCGACAGGGGAACGAGCAGTACTTC.

This rearrangement joins TRBV19 to TRBJ2-2; TRBD1 aligns across 8 bases. The CDR3 is made up of 13 amino acids. The ends lost 8 bases at V and 8 bases at J; junction bases unmatched: 7. The germline V gene encodes CDR1 LNHDA and CDR2 SQIVND (reference sequence). The CDR3 coding sequence is TGTGCCAGTTCCAACAGGGGGATGGGGGAGCTGTTTTTT. It specifies CASSNRGMGELFF.

The genes are TRBV4-3 and TRBJ2-3, with unresolved D. The V end was cut by 0 bases, the J end by 2 bases, with 9 bases between. The V gene's germline CDR1 is LGHNA and CDR2 YSLEER. The CDR3 runs to 15 residues. CDR3 region: CASSQETYHTDTQYF. DNA for the CDR3: TGCGCCAGCAGCCAAGAGACTTACCACACAGATACGCAGTATTTT.

The rearrangement joins TRBV19 to TRBJ2-1; no firm D call. The CDR3 contains 16 residues. Trimming shortened V by 3 bases and J by 0 bases, and 12 bases separated the two germline ends. Germline V CDR1 and CDR2: LNHDA, SQIVND (reference sequence). The CDR3 region has the DNA TGTGCCAGTAGTATTAAACTGGCCAGCTCCTACAATGAGCAGTTCTTC. This sequence encodes CASSIKLASSYNEQFF. The complete variable domain, with remaining parts taken from reference TRBV19 and TRBJ2-1, reads DGGITQSPKYLFRKEGQNVTLSCEQNLNHDAMYWYRQDPGQGLRLIYYSQIVNDFQKGDIAEGYSVSREKKESFPLTVTSAQKNPTAFYLCASSIKLASSYNEQFFGPGTRLTVL.

The chain is built from TRBV6-6 and TRBJ2-1; D gene ambiguous. Germline V gene data show CDR1 as MNHNY and CDR2 as SVGAGI (reference sequence). The CDR3 is 14 residues long. Between the trimmed V and J ends, which lost 0 bases and 5 bases, there was a span of 8 bases. The CDR3 DNA reads as TGTGCCAGCAGTTACTCTTCGGACCACAATGAGCAGTTCTTC. This translates into CASSYSSDHNEQFF.

The sample holds a few counts of this clone. V is TRBV9 and J is TRBJ1-5; D is uncertain. CDR1 SGDLS and CDR2 YYNGEE come from the germline V gene. Trimming cost V 0 bases and J 4 bases, with 11 bases left between them. The CDR3 runs to 15 residues. The CDR3 is CASSVDGQPNQPQHF. CDR3 nucleotides: TGTGCCAGCAGCGTAGATGGGCAGCCAAATCAGCCCCAGCATTTT.

J is TRBJ2-5 and V is TRBV9; D call uncertain. Trimming left V 0 bases short and J 4 bases short, with 10 bases between. CDR1 and CDR2 from the germline V gene are SGDLS and YYNGEE. This CDR3 is 14 amino acids long. The CDR3 loop reads CASSVADVGETQYF. The CDR3 region has the DNA TGTGCCAGCAGCGTAGCGGATGTCGGAGAGACCCAGTACTTC.